This T cell receptor beta chain was retrieved from a study of OX40 agonist ivuxolimab in advanced cancers. Across the whole study: The patients got ivuxolimab, which is an agonistic anti-OX40 (CD134) antibody. A history of anti-PD-1, anti-PD-L1 or anti-CTLA-4 therapy was acceptable, and approximately 39% had some. Study results and limitations: More expanded clones were found, on average, in CD8+ than in CD4+ T cells.

Samples were taken at baseline and on day 1 of cycles 4 and 7. The trim removed 7 bases at V and 1 base at J, leaving 2 bases unmatched. The CDR3 runs to 14 residues. In germline, CDR1 is LNHDA, CDR2 SQIVND (reference sequence). The count of this clone is one. Its antigen remains unidentified. This table comes from immunoSEQ multiplex PCR, and its TCRdb copy is limited to in-frame clones, with some not included. The table has about 73,000 clones, about 88% seen once. The genes are TRBV19 and TRBJ2-1; 9 bases fit TRBD2. The starting material was CD4+ or CD8+ T cells sorted from blood, obtained in a trial of the OX40 agonist ivuxolimab. This receptor was identified in an adult with an advanced solid tumor such as melanoma, head and neck, liver or kidney cancer. The CDR3 sequence is CASTSGNSYNEQFF. The CDR3 DNA reads as TGTGCCAGTACTAGCGGGAATTCCTACAATGAGCAGTTCTTC.